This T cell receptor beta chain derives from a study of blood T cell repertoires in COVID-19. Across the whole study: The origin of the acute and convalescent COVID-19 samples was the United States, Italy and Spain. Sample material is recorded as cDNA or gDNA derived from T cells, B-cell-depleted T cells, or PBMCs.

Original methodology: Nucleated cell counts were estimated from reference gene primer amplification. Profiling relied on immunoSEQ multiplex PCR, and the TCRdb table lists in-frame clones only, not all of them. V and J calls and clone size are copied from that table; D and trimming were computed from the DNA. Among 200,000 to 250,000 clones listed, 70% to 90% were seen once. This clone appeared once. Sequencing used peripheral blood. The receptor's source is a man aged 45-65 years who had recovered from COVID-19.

The CDR3 spells CASSYSRGLAREQYF. The CDR3 DNA is TGTGCCAGCAGTTACTCGAGGGGACTAGCTCGCGAGCAGTACTTC. The chain recombines TRBV6-5 with TRBJ2-7; 9 bases are a match to TRBD2. In germline, CDR1 is MNHEY, CDR2 SVGAGI. The CDR3 runs 15 residues. J gave up 6 bases and V 0 bases, and 6 bases lay outside the gene matches.